This TCR beta chain was sequenced during a study of identifying expanded T cells in peripheral blood. Assay used: immunoSEQ multiplex PCR; TCRdb lists only in-frame clones, some missing. The sample lists roughly 81,000 clones, roughly 89% occurring once. With V trimmed by 4 bases and J by 2 bases, 11 bases remained unmatched. This CDR3 has 16 residues. The V gene's germline CDR1 is SGHRS and CDR2 YFSETQ. The chain is built from TRBV5-1 and TRBJ1-1; 7 bases fit TRBD1. This TCR was recovered from a person aged 18 to 75 in good health. The sample consisted of blood. In nucleotides, the CDR3 is TGCGCCAGCAGCCCGAGCCTTGGACAGGTCAACACTGAAGCTTTCTTT. It codes for CASSPSLGQVNTEAFF.